The clone carrying this TCR beta chain was detected a few times. Its target is not known. Ranging in age from about 6 to 90, the donors were healthy Caucasian individuals from Russia. The sample originates from a study of blood T cells in healthy people across ages. Study at large: T cells yielded about one barcoded beta molecule per two cells through template switching. The study, taken as a whole, reports: Across samples, TCR beta diversity tracked strongly with naive T cell percentage. It was the long-lived donors that had more naive CD4+ cells and higher diversity than aged donors.

Then a second PCR, running roughly 7 to 12 cycles, was carried out with a sample-barcoded 5' primer and a J-beta primer mix. TCRdb processed the 5' RACE reads anew with MiXCR; each CDR3 protein has one entry. The sample contains approximately 400,000 distinct CDR3 sequences, about half of which appear only once. CDR1 is SQVTM and CDR2 is ANQGSEA in the germline V gene. This CDR3 spans 12 amino acids. Deletions cut 4 bases from V and 2 bases from J, with 8 bases between. This sequence was found in a man in his 60s in good health. The rearrangement joins TRBV29-1 to TRBJ1-2; D ambiguous. Sequencing input: blood. CDR3 sequence: CSVGTANYGYTF. CDR3 DNA: TGCAGCGTTGGGACCGCGAACTATGGCTACACCTTC.